The T cell receptor (beta chain) under discussion was sequenced for a study of blood T cell repertoires in COVID-19. Across the study: There were acute and convalescent COVID-19 samples, and they came from the United States, Italy and Spain. T cells, B-cell-depleted T cells, or PBMCs supplied cDNA or gDNA.

The authors' processing: Estimates of nucleated cell counts were drawn from the amplification of reference gene primers. Only in-frame clones appear in the TCRdb table, and some are missing; sequencing was by immunoSEQ multiplex PCR. The DNA gave D and trimming, while V, J and clone size come from that table. Among about 260,000 clones, approximately 84% were seen once, and the ten largest hold under 2%. The sample taken for sequencing was peripheral blood. This TCR was recovered from a woman of 80 years or more with acute or convalescent COVID-19.

The CDR3 DNA reads as TGTGCCAGCAGTAAAGGACTAGCGGGAGGCGAGCAGTACTTC. This sequence encodes CASSKGLAGGEQYF. The genes are TRBV25-1 and TRBJ2-7, with 14 bases fitting TRBD2. The CDR3 contains 14 residues. CDR1 and CDR2 from the germline V gene are MGHDK and SYGVNS. V lost 5 bases, J lost 6 bases, and 3 bases stayed unmatched.